The source of this T cell receptor (beta chain) is a study of CD8 T cells in ankylosing spondylitis. General observations from the study: Clones linked to disease, bearing a CD8+ phenotype, were relatively rare in peripheral blood. Blood from ankylosing spondylitis patients appeared to carry a characteristic roughly eight-variant TCR beta motif.

CDR1 and CDR2 (germline): SGHVS, FNYEAQ. The CDR3 is made up of 15 amino acids. V lost 5 bases, J lost 5 bases, and 10 bases stayed unmatched. Comment on this clonotype: What it recognizes is unknown.

A single record per CDR3 protein comes from TCRdb applying MiXCR to the 5' RACE reads. The sample holds under 950,000 distinct CDR3 sequences, roughly 19% seen once. The gene calls are TRBV7-6 and TRBJ1-1; 8 bases are a match to TRBD1. The receptor's source is a male donor with ankylosing spondylitis. Sample: blood, either unsorted or a sorted T cell fraction (not recorded which). CDR3 protein: CASSPPGQGGTEAFF. The CDR3 nucleotides read TGTGCCAGCAGCCCCCCCGGACAGGGAGGGACTGAAGCTTTCTTT.